Described below is a single TCR beta chain sequence and its context. The data were taken from a study of blood T cell repertoires in COVID-19. As for the study in general: Nucleic acid was either cDNA or gDNA, and it came from T cells, B-cell-depleted T cells, or PBMCs.

The assay was immunoSEQ multiplex PCR, and TCRdb's table has in-frame clones only and misses some. The sample carries 210,000 or so clones, 84% recorded once. CDR3 size: 13 residues. Trimming left V 4 bases short and J 4 bases short, with 10 bases between. Germline V gene data show CDR1 as LNHDA and CDR2 as SQIVND (reference sequence). The V call is TRBV19, the J call TRBJ1-2; no clear D gene. This sequence originates from a man aged 60 to 75 who had recovered from COVID-19. Sequenced sample: PBMCs or T cells enriched from blood (not recorded which). The CDR3 reads CASSTAEGYGYTF. The CDR3 DNA reads as TGTGCCAGTAGTACAGCCGAGGGCTATGGCTACACCTTC.